Below are 20 T cell receptor beta chains sequenced from a single sample in a study of CD8 T cells in ankylosing spondylitis. TCRdb reprocessed the 5' RACE reads via MiXCR and lists one record per CDR3 protein. This table holds about 130,000 distinct CDR3 sequences, about a tenth found once. The sample consisted of blood, either unsorted or a sorted T cell fraction (not recorded which). All receptors derive from a male donor with ankylosing spondylitis or in good health (not recorded which).

In this sample, this clonotype turned up many times. The chain joins TRBV29-1 to TRBJ2-7; 12 nucleotides line up with TRBD2. This CDR3 spans 15 amino acids. In germline, CDR1 is SQVTM, CDR2 ANQGSEA. Germline trimming cut 6 bases from V and 6 bases from J; bases unmatched to any gene: 12. The DNA of the CDR3 is TGCAGCGTGGGACTAGCGGGCCGTCGGGCGATCGAGCAGTACTTC. Its protein product is CSVGLAGRRAIEQYF.

In its sample, this clonotype was seen a few times. This chain links TRBV28 with TRBJ1-3, with 7 bases aligning to TRBD1. The CDR3 has 15 residues. V dropped 5 bases and J dropped 0; count of bases not matched to a gene: 4. From germline, CDR1 is MDHEN and CDR2 SYDVKM. The DNA of the CDR3 is TGTGCCAGCAGTCAAGGGGGCGCCTCTGGAAACACCATATATTTT. It codes for CASSQGGASGNTIYF.

This clonotype was counted a single time. The rearrangement links TRBV29-1 to TRBJ1-1; 12 bases align to TRBD1. The germline CDR1 and CDR2 sequences are SQVTM and ANQGSEA. With 6 bases clipped from V and 7 bases from J, the junction kept 6 bases outside the gene matches. The CDR3 spans 13 residues. The chain's CDR3 is CSVKGQGAIEAFF. CDR3 sequence (DNA): TGCAGCGTCAAGGGACAGGGGGCTATTGAAGCTTTCTTT.

At least ten counts were recorded for this clonotype. The rearrangement uses TRBV12-3 or TRBV12-4 and TRBJ1-6, with D perhaps matching TRBD1 (6 bases). The V and J ends lost 5 bases and 5 bases respectively, with 28 bases between them. This CDR3 is built from 20 residues. The CDR3 DNA reads as TGTGCCAGCAGTCTATTTCATCGGGGGCTAAGTTATTTTGATAATTCACCCCTCCACTTT. Protein sequence: CASSLFHRGLSYFDNSPLHF.

The chain couples TRBV5-1 to TRBJ2-3; D possibly corresponds to TRBD2 (5 bases). The CDR3 covers 14 residues. The germline V and J ends were trimmed by 3 bases and 2 bases, with 10 bases remaining between them. Germline CDR1 SGHRS, CDR2 YFSETQ. The DNA for the CDR3 is TGCGCCAGCAGCTCCGGGATTCCCACAGATACGCAGTATTTT. This translates into CASSSGIPTDTQYF.

This clonotype has at least ten counts. The chain links TRBV10-3 to TRBJ2-2, with TRBD1 identical over 7 bases. CDR3 length: 14 residues. V was clipped by 5 bases and J by 4 bases; unmatched bases: 4. Germline CDR1 reads ENHRY; CDR2 reads SYGVKD. CDR3 sequence: CAISLTGVTGELFF. The CDR3 nucleotides read TGTGCCATCAGTTTAACAGGGGTCACCGGGGAGCTGTTTTTT.

This clonotype came up many times. The chain recombines TRBV4-3 with TRBJ2-7; 7 nucleotides agree with TRBD2. V lost 0 bases, J lost 1 base, and 6 bases stayed unmatched. Germline V CDR1 and CDR2: LGHNA, YSLEER. The length of the CDR3 is 16 residues. As DNA, the CDR3 is TGCGCCAGCAGCCAAGATAGGGACTATCCGTCCTACGAGCAGTACTTC. Residues: CASSQDRDYPSYEQYF.

This clonotype was counted at least ten times. The rearrangement joins TRBV20-1 to TRBJ2-7; D might be TRBD1 or TRBD2, each matching 5 bases. In germline, CDR1 is DFQATT, CDR2 SNEGSKA (reference sequence). The CDR3 length is 15 residues. Between the trimmed V and J ends, which lost 0 bases and 3 bases, there was a span of 15 bases. CDR3 region: CSARDRRDDFYEQYF. DNA for the CDR3: TGCAGTGCTAGAGATCGCCGGGACGACTTCTACGAGCAGTACTTC.

This clonotype has ten or more counts. The J gene is TRBJ2-5, the V gene TRBV12-5; 12 nucleotides line up with TRBD2. CDR1 and CDR2 (germline): LGHNT, FRNRAP. J gave up 0 bases and V 4 bases, and 3 bases lay outside the gene matches. The CDR3 length is 16 residues. For the CDR3, the DNA is TGTGCTAGTGGTTCAGGGACTAGCGGGCACCAAGAGACCCAGTACTTC. It codes for CASGSGTSGHQETQYF.

The V gene is TRBV6-5, the J gene TRBJ2-2; D is uncertain. The germline V and J ends were trimmed by 2 bases and 6 bases, with 7 bases remaining between them. The CDR3 consists of 13 residues. Per the germline V gene, CDR1 is MNHEY and CDR2 is SVGAGI. DNA for the CDR3: TGTGCCAGCAGTTACCTCCGGGCCGGGGAGCTGTTTTTT. Translation gives CASSYLRAGELFF.

In its sample, this clonotype was seen many times. The V call is TRBV12-3 or TRBV12-4, the J call TRBJ2-3; TRBD1 or TRBD2 may be the D gene (5 bases each). The CDR3 is 14 amino acids. V lost 5 bases to trimming and J lost 8 bases, with 17 bases between them. The CDR3 here is CASSQTLGVGTQYF. The CDR3 region has the DNA TGTGCCAGCAGTCAAACATTGGGGGTCGGTACGCAGTATTTT.

This clonotype appeared many times. The chain employs TRBV28 and TRBJ2-7, with 11 bases matching TRBD2. CDR3 length: 15 amino acids. The V gene end was trimmed by 6 bases and the J gene end by 3 bases; junction bases not matched to a gene: 7. Germline V CDR1 and CDR2: MDHEN, SYDVKM. CDR3 amino acids: CASRPTSGKGYEQYF. The CDR3 DNA reads as TGTGCCAGCAGACCGACTAGCGGGAAAGGCTACGAGCAGTACTTC.

This clonotype was seen at least ten times. The rearrangement uses TRBV7-8 and TRBJ2-7; D remains ambiguous. V lost 5 bases and J lost 4, with 18 bases in between. Germline assignment: CDR1 SGHVS and CDR2 FQNEAQ. CDR3 size: 15 residues. The CDR3 DNA is TGTGCCAGCAGCAGATTCATGCCAGAACTATACGAGCAGTACTTC. It translates to CASSRFMPELYEQYF.

The sample holds many counts of this clonotype. The V gene is TRBV4-3, the J gene TRBJ2-3; a possible D gene is TRBD1 (7 bases). Trimming took 4 bases from V and 4 from J, leaving 12 bases between them. Germline values: CDR1 LGHNA, CDR2 YSLEER. This CDR3 region has 14 residues. The CDR3 loop reads CASSLRGDADTQYF. The CDR3 region has the DNA TGCGCCAGCAGCCTCAGGGGGGACGCAGATACGCAGTATTTT.

Only a few counts were recorded for this clonotype. The V and J genes are TRBV6-1 and TRBJ2-2; D perhaps matches TRBD1 (5 bases). The V and J ends lost 4 bases and 5 bases respectively, with 14 bases between them. Germline V lookup: CDR1 MNHNS, CDR2 SASEGT. The CDR3 contains 15 residues. The chain's CDR3 is CASSVRRVETGELFF. CDR3 bases: TGTGCCAGCAGTGTTCGCAGGGTGGAGACCGGGGAGCTGTTTTTT.

This clonotype was seen many times. The rearrangement uses TRBV15 and TRBJ2-7; no reliable D call. This CDR3 is 13 amino acids long. Germline V gene lookup returns CDR1 LNHNV and CDR2 YYDKDF (reference sequence). V lost 0 bases and J lost 3, with 6 bases in between. The CDR3 here is CATSRDLGYEQYF. DNA for the CDR3: TGTGCCACCAGCAGAGATCTGGGCTACGAGCAGTACTTC.

This clonotype was seen a handful of times. This chain connects TRBV5-5 to TRBJ2-2, with D maybe TRBD1 (5 bases). The CDR3 sequence is 16 residues long. The ends were cut back, 1 base at V and 1 base at J, with 11 bases in the middle. Germline V gene sequence: CDR1 SGHKS, CDR2 YYEKEE (reference sequence). CDR3 loop: CASSLWGDRNTGELFF. In nucleotides, the CDR3 is TGTGCCAGCAGCTTGTGGGGTGACAGGAACACCGGGGAGCTGTTTTTT.

V gene TRBV28 combines with J gene TRBJ2-3; perhaps TRBD2 as D (6 bases). Trimming removed 5 bases at V and 5 bases at J, with 14 bases between. Germline V CDR1 and CDR2: MDHEN, SYDVKM. The CDR3 spans 14 residues. As DNA, the CDR3 is TGTGCCAGCAGTCGGGACTCCCTTTTAGATACGCAGTATTTT. Its translation: CASSRDSLLDTQYF.

This clonotype was counted many times. This chain uses TRBV28 with TRBJ1-3; no clear D. V was trimmed by 5 bases and J by 3 bases, leaving 14 bases between them. The length of the CDR3 is 15 residues. Per the germline V gene, CDR1 is MDHEN and CDR2 is SYDVKM. The CDR3 loop reads CASSRGRAVGNTIYF. In nucleotides, the CDR3 is TGTGCCAGCAGTCGGGGTCGGGCCGTTGGAAACACCATATATTTT.

The rearrangement links TRBV2 to TRBJ1-1, with D perhaps TRBD1 (6 bases). V gave up 8 bases and J gave up 4 bases, with 20 bases separating them. In germline, CDR1 is SNHLY, CDR2 FYNNEI. This CDR3 spans 15 amino acids. CDR3 in amino acids: CASGGYGRGTTEAFF. The DNA for the CDR3 is TGTGCCAGCGGCGGCTACGGCAGGGGCACCACTGAAGCTTTCTTT.